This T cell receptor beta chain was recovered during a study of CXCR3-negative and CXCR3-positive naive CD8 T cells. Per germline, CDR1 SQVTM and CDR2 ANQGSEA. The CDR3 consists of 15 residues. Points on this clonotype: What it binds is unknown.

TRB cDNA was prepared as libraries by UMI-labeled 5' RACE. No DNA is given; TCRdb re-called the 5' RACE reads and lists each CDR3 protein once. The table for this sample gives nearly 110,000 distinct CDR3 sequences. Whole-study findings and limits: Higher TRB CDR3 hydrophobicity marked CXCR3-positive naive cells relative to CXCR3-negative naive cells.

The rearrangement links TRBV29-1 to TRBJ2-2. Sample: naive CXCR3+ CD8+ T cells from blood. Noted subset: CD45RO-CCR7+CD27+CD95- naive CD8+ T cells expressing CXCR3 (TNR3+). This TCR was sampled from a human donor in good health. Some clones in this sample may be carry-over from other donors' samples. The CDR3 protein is CSVESTDANTGELFF.